Shown below are 27 T cell receptor beta chains from a single sample sequenced in a study of cytomegalovirus exposure and HLA in healthy donors. 60 Vbeta and 13 Jbeta primers were used in PCR. TCRdb's copy holds only in-frame clones and misses some; the assay was immunoSEQ multiplex PCR. The sample contains approximately 130,000 clones, around 82% of which appear only once. Sequencing used PBMCs. Receptors were obtained from a man aged 50 to 60 in good health and CMV-seronegative.

The chain combines TRBV6-1 with TRBJ2-7; 7 nucleotides match TRBD1. Germline V lookup: CDR1 MNHNS, CDR2 SASEGT. The CDR3 loop spans 14 amino acids. The V and J ends lost 6 bases and 1 base, in that order; junction bases with no gene match: 6. CDR3 nucleotides: TGTGCCAGCAGGACAGGGACACTTTCCTACGAGCAGTACTTC. It translates to CASRTGTLSYEQYF.

This clone was seen just once. The chain couples TRBV5-1 to TRBJ1-2, with a tentative D call TRBD1 (6 bases). Trimming shortened V by 8 bases and J by 3 bases, and 14 bases separated the two germline ends. The CDR3 covers 13 residues. In germline, CDR1 is SGHRS, CDR2 YFSETQ. CDR3 in amino acids: CASSGGEDYGYTF. The CDR3 DNA follows: TGCGCCAGTTCGGGGGGCGAGGACTATGGCTACACCTTC.

The CDR3 region has the DNA TGTGCCAGCAGCACCAGGACAGGGGGTTTTAACTATGGCTACACCTTC. As protein: CASSTRTGGFNYGYTF. The J gene is TRBJ1-2, the V gene TRBV5-4, with TRBD1 matching over 10 bases. J gave up 1 base and V 4 bases, and 7 bases lay outside the gene matches. Germline CDR1 is SGHNT and CDR2 is YYREEE (reference sequence). This CDR3 is built from 16 residues.

V and J are TRBV11-3 and TRBJ2-2; TRBD2 matches 7 bases. Germline CDR1 SGHNT, CDR2 YENEEA. After removal of 1 base from V and 7 bases from J, the junction contained 6 bases not matched to a gene. The CDR3 consists of 15 residues. In DNA form, the CDR3 reads TGTGCCAGCAGCTTAGGCGGGAGAAGAGGCGGGGAGCTGTTTTTT. This sequence encodes CASSLGGRRGGELFF.

The chain is built from TRBV4-3 and TRBJ1-1; 8 bases line up with TRBD1. This CDR3 region has 17 residues. J lost 2 bases, V lost 3 bases, and 11 bases had no gene match. Germline CDR1 is LGHNA and CDR2 is YSLEER. The CDR3 nucleotides read TGCGCCAGCAGCCAGGACCGGACAGGGCGAGAAAACACTGAAGCTTTCTTT. The encoded protein is CASSQDRTGRENTEAFF.

This clone was detected once. This chain joins TRBV7-9 and TRBJ2-1, with a possible D match to TRBD2 (6 bases). This CDR3 has 16 amino acids. Germline values: CDR1 SEHNR, CDR2 FQNEAQ (reference sequence). The V end was cut by 1 base, the J end by 5 bases, with 15 bases between. The DNA for the CDR3 is TGTGCCAGCAGCTTAGAGTTAAGTCTAGCGAACAATGAGCAGTTCTTC. Translating gives CASSLELSLANNEQFF.

The gene calls are TRBV5-4 and TRBJ2-5; TRBD1 agrees at 11 bases. V shed 2 bases, J shed 5 bases, and the junction held 5 bases outside the gene matches. CDR3 length equals 15 residues. Germline V gene data show CDR1 as SGHNT and CDR2 as YYREEE (reference sequence). This CDR3 is CASSFSGTGGETQYF. CDR3 sequence (DNA): TGTGCCAGCAGCTTTTCTGGGACAGGGGGTGAGACCCAGTACTTC.

The chain links TRBV7-9 to TRBJ2-1; D is possibly TRBD1 (5 bases). The V end lost 3 bases, the J end lost 10 bases, and 13 bases lay between the germline ends. The germline gives CDR1 SEHNR, CDR2 FQNEAQ (reference sequence). The CDR3 runs 13 residues. The CDR3 here is CASSFQGAREQFF. The CDR3 nucleotides read TGTGCCAGCAGCTTCCAAGGGGCGCGAGAGCAGTTCTTC.

This chain uses TRBV29-1 with TRBJ1-2; TRBD1 is a possible D gene (6 bases). The CDR3 runs to 12 residues. The V and J ends lost 2 bases and 8 bases respectively, with 12 bases between them. Germline-derived CDR1 and CDR2 are SQVTM and ANQGSEA. CDR3 sequence: CSVEQQGKGYTF. The CDR3 DNA reads TGCAGCGTTGAACAACAGGGAAAGGGCTACACCTTC.

The J gene is TRBJ2-2, the V gene TRBV5-1, with D perhaps matching TRBD2 (6 bases). The CDR3 length is 16 residues. Trimming took 5 bases from V and 2 from J, leaving 16 bases between them. CDR1 is SGHRS, CDR2 YFSETQ, per germline. This CDR3 is CASRLGGTLNTGELFF. DNA for the CDR3: TGCGCCAGCAGGCTTGGCGGGACGCTTAACACCGGGGAGCTGTTTTTT.

The rearrangement joins TRBV6-6 to TRBJ2-7, with D tentatively TRBD2 (5 bases). This CDR3 contains 14 residues. The germline V gene has CDR1 MNHNY and CDR2 SVGAGI (reference sequence). V was trimmed by 10 bases and J by 0 bases, leaving 16 bases between them. In DNA form, the CDR3 reads TGTGCCACCTATATGAGCGGTGTCTCCTACGAGCAGTACTTC. Residues: CATYMSGVSYEQYF.

The V call is TRBV28, the J call TRBJ1-1; no firm D call. From germline, CDR1 is MDHEN and CDR2 SYDVKM. CDR3 length: 15 residues. Deletions cut 9 bases from V and 3 bases from J, with 20 bases between. The CDR3 DNA reads as TGTGCCAGGGGGAAGTTCGGGAGGGAGTACACTGAAGCTTTCTTT. It specifies CARGKFGREYTEAFF.

The V and J genes are TRBV2 and TRBJ2-3, with TRBD2 identical over 7 bases. The trim removed 8 bases at V and 6 bases at J, leaving 5 bases unmatched. CDR3 length equals 12 residues. Germline V lookup: CDR1 SNHLY, CDR2 FYNNEI. CDR3 sequence (DNA): TGTGCCAGCGGACTAGTAGGCGATACGCAGTATTTT. Encoded protein: CASGLVGDTQYF.

This chain joins TRBV9 and TRBJ2-1, with 9 bases identical to TRBD2. Germline assignment: CDR1 SGDLS and CDR2 YYNGEE. The V segment lost 0 bases and the J segment 7 bases; nucleotides outside the gene matches: 5. This CDR3 region has 15 residues. CDR3 in DNA: TGTGCCAGCAGCGTAGATGGCGGGAGGGGTAATGAGCAGTTCTTC. Translation gives CASSVDGGRGNEQFF.

The rearrangement links TRBV5-1 to TRBJ2-3; D perhaps matches TRBD1 (6 bases). The CDR3 is 17 amino acids. The ends were cut back, 4 bases at V and 2 bases at J, with 20 bases in the middle. Germline assignment: CDR1 SGHRS and CDR2 YFSETQ. CDR3 DNA sequence: TGCGCCAGCAGCCTGACAGGCTTGGGGACCCTCACAGATACGCAGTATTTT. It specifies CASSLTGLGTLTDTQYF.

The rearrangement joins TRBV28 to TRBJ2-7; D perhaps matches TRBD1 (5 bases). The V gene lost 4 bases and the J gene lost 3 bases, with 16 bases spanning the gap. From germline, CDR1 is MDHEN and CDR2 SYDVKM. CDR3 length equals 15 residues. The CDR3 loop is CASSSITGKYYEQYF. In DNA, the CDR3 is TGTGCCAGCAGTTCGATAACAGGAAAGTACTACGAGCAGTACTTC. Together with reference TRBV28 and TRBJ2-7, the CDR3 gives the full variable domain: DVKVTQSSRYLVKRTGEKVFLECVQDMDHENMFWYRQDPGLGLRLIYFSYDVKMKEKGDIPEGYSVSREKKERFSLILESASTNQTSMYLCASSSITGKYYEQYFGPGTRLTVT.

The chain couples TRBV5-4 to TRBJ2-3; TRBD2 agrees at 11 bases. Trimming removed 2 bases from V and 6 bases from J; junction bases left unmatched: 5. CDR3 length equals 15 residues. Germline assignment: CDR1 SGHNT and CDR2 YYREEE (reference sequence). The chain's CDR3 is CASSLVLAGADTQYF. The CDR3 DNA sequence: TGTGCCAGCAGCTTAGTACTAGCGGGAGCGGATACGCAGTATTTT.

The CDR3, as DNA: TGCGCCAGTCGCTCGGCAGGGATCCGAAATGAGCAGTTCTTC. As protein: CASRSAGIRNEQFF. J is TRBJ2-1 and V is TRBV10-2; D is perhaps TRBD1 (5 bases). The V end was cut by 9 bases, the J end by 7 bases, with 19 bases between. This CDR3 is 14 amino acids long. Looked up from germline, CDR1 is WSHSY and CDR2 is SAAADI.

This chain connects TRBV11-2 to TRBJ1-1; 8 bases fit TRBD1. Unmatched junction bases numbered 5, after V lost 5 bases and J lost 0 bases. This CDR3 is 15 amino acids long. The germline V gene has CDR1 SGHAT and CDR2 FQNNGV. In nucleotides, the CDR3 is TGTGCCAGCAGCCCCCGGACAGGGATGAACACTGAAGCTTTCTTT. Its translation: CASSPRTGMNTEAFF.

The chain links TRBV5-1 to TRBJ2-2; 8 bases map to TRBD1. Per the germline V gene, CDR1 is SGHRS and CDR2 is YFSETQ. The CDR3 length is 17 residues. V was clipped by 0 bases and J by 5 bases; unmatched bases: 9. CDR3 region: CASSLGLRTGKTGELFF. The DNA of the CDR3 is TGCGCCAGCAGCTTGGGATTGCGGACAGGGAAGACCGGGGAGCTGTTTTTT.

This clone came up a few times. The chain employs TRBV2 and TRBJ1-1; the D is unclear. Germline V gives CDR1 SNHLY, CDR2 FYNNEI. Trimming left V 5 bases short and J 0 bases short, with 10 bases between. The CDR3 length is 14 residues. The CDR3 protein is CASSSTRMNTEAFF. CDR3 in DNA: TGTGCCAGCAGTTCCACCAGGATGAACACTGAAGCTTTCTTT.

This clone was recorded once. The chain uses TRBV28 and TRBJ2-1; TRBD2 agrees at 7 bases. The CDR3 contains 15 residues. The V gene end was trimmed by 3 bases and the J gene end by 4 bases; junction bases not matched to a gene: 6. The germline V gene has CDR1 MDHEN and CDR2 SYDVKM. The CDR3 nucleotides are TGTGCCAGCAGTTTTACCGGACTAGGATACAATGAGCAGTTCTTC. Amino acid sequence: CASSFTGLGYNEQFF.

The chain joins TRBV27 to TRBJ1-2; 12 bases match TRBD1. V shed 5 bases and J 9 bases; nucleotides not matched to a gene: 10. CDR1 and CDR2 from the germline V gene are MNHEY and SMNVEV (reference sequence). This CDR3 is 15 amino acids long. DNA for the CDR3: TGTGCCAGCAGTGCAGCGGGACAGGGGGCTAATAGCTACACCTTC. Translated: CASSAAGQGANSYTF.

The chain employs TRBV27 and TRBJ2-2; no reliable D call. This CDR3 has 14 residues. Germline V CDR1 and CDR2: MNHEY, SMNVEV (reference sequence). Trimming left V 7 bases short and J 6 bases short, with 15 bases between. This CDR3 is CASTRQVTPGELFF. The CDR3 DNA reads as TGTGCCAGCACTCGGCAGGTGACCCCCGGGGAGCTGTTTTTT.

The chain carries TRBV28 and TRBJ2-7; TRBD2 matches 8 bases. Losses at the gene ends were 5 bases for V and 7 bases for J; bases not matched to a gene: 16. CDR1 is MDHEN, CDR2 SYDVKM, per germline. The CDR3 has 16 amino acids. CDR3 coding DNA: TGTGCCAGCAGTCCCTCGGGAGGGAGGCGCTTGTGGGAGCAGTACTTC. Residues: CASSPSGGRRLWEQYF. Combining the CDR3 with reference TRBV28 and TRBJ2-7 gives the whole variable domain DVKVTQSSRYLVKRTGEKVFLECVQDMDHENMFWYRQDPGLGLRLIYFSYDVKMKEKGDIPEGYSVSREKKERFSLILESASTNQTSMYLCASSPSGGRRLWEQYFGPGTRLTVT.

The chain has TRBV11-2 and TRBJ2-7; TRBD1 aligns across 9 bases. CDR3 length: 13 residues. The V gene's germline CDR1 is SGHAT and CDR2 FQNNGV. Trimming at V came to 5 bases and at J to 4 bases, leaving 3 bases not matched to a gene. CDR3 DNA sequence: TGTGCCAGCAGCCGGGACAGGGATTACGAGCAGTACTTC. Its protein is CASSRDRDYEQYF.

This sequence joins TRBV30 and TRBJ1-1, with 8 bases identical to TRBD1. The germline V gene encodes CDR1 GTSNPN and CDR2 SVGIG (reference sequence). V was clipped by 3 bases and J by 1 base; unmatched bases: 4. This CDR3 spans 14 amino acids. The CDR3 loop reads CAWRRTGPNTEAFF. The CDR3 DNA reads TGTGCCTGGAGGAGGACAGGGCCGAACACTGAAGCTTTCTTT.